The source of this TCR beta chain is a study of cytomegalovirus exposure and HLA in healthy donors. Whole-study findings and limits: Later analysis associated a missense DCLRE1C variant with TCR beta V- and J-gene trimming.

Note on this clone: Its specificity is not known.

V lost 5 bases, J lost 5 bases, and 6 bases stayed unmatched. The germline V gene has CDR1 SGHDT and CDR2 YYEEEE. The CDR3 is 13 amino acids. PCR used 60 Vbeta primers and 13 Jbeta primers. Only in-frame clones appear in the TCRdb table, and some are missing; sequencing was by immunoSEQ multiplex PCR. The top ten clones hold almost 8% of a sample with 200,000 to 300,000 clones, over 70% of them seen once. The specimen sequenced was PBMCs. The chain has TRBV5-6 and TRBJ1-2; 7 nucleotides align to TRBD1. The origin of this receptor is a woman between 55 and 75 years old in good health and CMV-seropositive. DNA of the CDR3: TGTGCCAGCAGGAGTACAGGGGAGTATGGCTACACCTTC. Protein product: CASRSTGEYGYTF. Drawing the rest from reference TRBV5-6 and TRBJ1-2, the complete variable domain is DAGVTQSPTHLIKTRGQQVTLRCSPKSGHDTVSWYQQALGQGPQFIFQYYEEEERQRGNFPDRFSGHQFPNYSSELNVNALLLGDSALYLCASRSTGEYGYTFGSGTRLTVV.